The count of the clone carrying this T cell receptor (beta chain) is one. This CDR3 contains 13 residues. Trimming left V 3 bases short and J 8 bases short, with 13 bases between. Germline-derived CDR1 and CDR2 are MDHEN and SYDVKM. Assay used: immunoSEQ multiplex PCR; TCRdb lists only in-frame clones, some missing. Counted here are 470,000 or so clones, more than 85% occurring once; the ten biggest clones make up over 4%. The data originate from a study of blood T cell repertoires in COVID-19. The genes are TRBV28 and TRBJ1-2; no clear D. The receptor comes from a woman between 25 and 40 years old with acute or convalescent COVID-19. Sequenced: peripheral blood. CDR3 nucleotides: TGTGCCAGCAGTTTTTCGTTCCTAGACGGCTACACCTTC. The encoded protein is CASSFSFLDGYTF.